This is a list of T cell receptor beta chains from one sample in a study of STAT3 mutations in large granular lymphocyte leukemia. The assay was immunoSEQ multiplex PCR, and TCRdb's table has in-frame clones only and misses some. The table shows about 15,000 clones, with about 90% occurring only once. Sample: peripheral blood mononuclear cells. All receptors come from a woman aged 45 to 65 with T-cell large granular lymphocyte leukemia. Some clones in this sample may be carry-over from other donors' samples. CDR3s include the opening cysteine and the closing phenylalanine or tryptophan. D genes are given only for firm matches. Not every row has a clone size; where given, it reads once, few, many or a size class.

CDR3: CASRGSGRALETQYF
DNA: TGTGCCAGCAGAGGTAGCGGGAGGGCCTTGGAGACCCAGTACTTC
V: TRBV7-2
J: TRBJ2-5
size: NA
D: TRBD2

CDR3: CASSEYMVGTGVYEQYF
DNA: TGTGCCAGCAGTGAATATATGGTGGGGACAGGGGTCTACGAGCAGTACTTC
V: TRBV25-1
J: TRBJ2-7
size: once
D: TRBD1

CDR3: CAADQTGQDEQYF
DNA: TGTGCCGCCGACCAAACGGGGCAGGACGAGCAGTACTTC
V: TRBV10-3
J: TRBJ2-7
size: once
D: NA

CDR3: CASSRTETYEQYF
DNA: TGTGCCAGCAGCCGGACGGAAACCTACGAGCAGTACTTC
V: TRBV5-4
J: TRBJ2-7
size: NA
D: NA

CDR3: CASSFDGWTGGYGYTF
DNA: TGTGCCAGCAGCTTTGATGGTTGGACAGGAGGTTATGGCTACACCTTC
V: TRBV7-8
J: TRBJ1-2
size: NA
D: TRBD1

CDR3: CASSEPSGANVLTF
DNA: TGTGCCAGCAGCGAACCCTCTGGGGCCAACGTCCTGACTTTC
V: TRBV6-5
J: TRBJ2-6
size: NA
D: NA

CDR3: CASMGDLRKAGYTF
DNA: TGTGCCAGCATGGGAGATTTAAGGAAGGCTGGCTACACCTTC
V: TRBV2
J: TRBJ1-2
size: NA
D: NA

CDR3: CASGGLGQETQYF
DNA: TGTGCCAGCGGGGGCCTGGGACAAGAGACCCAGTACTTC
V: TRBV7-9
J: TRBJ2-5
size: NA
D: NA

CDR3: CASSRLGSGVNYNEQFF
DNA: TGTGCCAGCAGCCGTCTGGGATCGGGGGTTAACTACAATGAGCAGTTCTTC
V: TRBV7-9
J: TRBJ2-1
size: NA
D: NA

CDR3: CASSVTPLADQETQYF
DNA: TGTGCCAGCAGCGTAACCCCACTAGCGGATCAAGAGACCCAGTACTTC
V: TRBV9
J: TRBJ2-5
size: NA
D: TRBD2

CDR3: CASSLRTSATWAYEQYF
DNA: TGTGCCAGCAGTTTACGGACTAGCGCTACGTGGGCCTACGAGCAGTACTTC
V: TRBV28
J: TRBJ2-7
size: NA
D: TRBD2

CDR3: CASSPSTSGIYEQYF
DNA: TGTGCCAGCTCACCCTCGACTAGCGGGATCTACGAGCAGTACTTC
V: TRBV18
J: TRBJ2-7
size: NA
D: TRBD2

CDR3: CSVFKGQTYEQYF
DNA: TGCAGCGTTTTTAAGGGACAGACCTACGAGCAGTACTTC
V: TRBV29-1
J: TRBJ2-7
size: NA
D: TRBD1

CDR3: CASSLTRTGGTEAFF
DNA: TGCGCCAGCAGTCTCACCCGGACAGGGGGGACTGAAGCTTTCTTT
V: TRBV4-3
J: TRBJ1-1
size: NA
D: TRBD1

CDR3: CASSRSSGRTTYEQYF
DNA: TGTGCCAGCAGCCGATCTAGCGGGAGGACAACCTACGAGCAGTACTTC
V: TRBV7-8
J: TRBJ2-7
size: NA
D: TRBD2

CDR3: CGTRTQSGNTIYF
DNA: TGTGGGACACGGACACAATCTGGAAACACCATATATTTT
V: TRBV19
J: TRBJ1-3
size: NA
D: NA

CDR3: CASSLAPGTEAFF
DNA: TGTGCCAGCAGCTTGGCCCCTGGCACTGAAGCTTTCTTT
V: TRBV5-4
J: TRBJ1-1
size: once
D: NA

CDR3: CASSLDGGASGRNEQYF
DNA: TGTGCCAGCAGCTTGGACGGCGGGGCTAGCGGGAGAAACGAGCAGTACTTC
V: TRBV5-4
J: TRBJ2-7
size: NA
D: TRBD2

CDR3: CASSVGTAHQPQHF
DNA: TGTGCCAGCAGCGTAGGTACAGCCCATCAGCCCCAGCATTTT
V: TRBV9
J: TRBJ1-5
size: NA
D: NA

CDR3: CASSLRSEAFF
DNA: TGTGCCAGCAGTTTAAGATCCGAAGCTTTCTTT
V: TRBV28
J: TRBJ1-1
size: NA
D: NA

CDR3: CASSQQGMNTEAFF
DNA: TGCGCCAGCAGCCAACAGGGGATGAACACTGAAGCTTTCTTT
V: TRBV4-3
J: TRBJ1-1
size: NA
D: NA

CDR3: CASSLVAGANTGELFF
DNA: TGTGCCAGCAGCTTGGTGGCGGGGGCGAACACCGGGGAGCTGTTTTTT
V: TRBV7-2
J: TRBJ2-2
size: NA
D: TRBD2

CDR3: CASSPPGQGSYGYTF
DNA: TGTGCCAGCTCACCACCGGGACAGGGGTCCTATGGCTACACCTTC
V: TRBV18
J: TRBJ1-2
size: NA
D: TRBD1

CDR3: CASAAGVGDTQYF
DNA: TGTGCCAGCGCTGCTGGCGTCGGAGATACGCAGTATTTT
V: TRBV7-3
J: TRBJ2-3
size: NA
D: NA

CDR3: CASSLPSFYEQYF
DNA: TGTGCCAGCAGTTTACCCAGCTTCTACGAGCAGTACTTC
V: TRBV28
J: TRBJ2-7
size: NA
D: NA

CDR3: CASSLGQAIYEQYF
DNA: TGTGCCAGCTCGTTGGGACAGGCGATATACGAGCAGTACTTC
V: TRBV7-9
J: TRBJ2-7
size: NA
D: TRBD1

CDR3: CASSYRARELFF
DNA: TGTGCCAGCAGTTATAGGGCCAGGGAGCTGTTTTTT
V: TRBV2
J: TRBJ2-2
size: NA
D: NA

CDR3: CASSLGYGRGGYEQYF
DNA: TGTGCCAGCAGCTTAGGATACGGGAGAGGGGGCTACGAGCAGTACTTC
V: TRBV7-2
J: TRBJ2-7
size: NA
D: NA

CDR3: CASSPSSYEQYF
DNA: TGTGCCAGCAGTCCGAGCTCCTACGAGCAGTACTTC
V: TRBV28
J: TRBJ2-7
size: NA
D: NA

CDR3: CASSPPGTSGMWQYF
DNA: TGTGCCAGCTCACCGCCCGGGACTAGCGGGATGTGGCAGTACTTC
V: TRBV18
J: TRBJ2-7
size: NA
D: TRBD2

CDR3: CASSLEQGVSTEAFF
DNA: TGCGCCAGCAGCTTGGAACAGGGTGTAAGTACTGAAGCTTTCTTT
V: TRBV5-1
J: TRBJ1-1
size: NA
D: NA

CDR3: CASSTGHPSFPQHF
DNA: TGTGCCAGTTCTACGGGACACCCCTCGTTTCCCCAGCATTTT
V: TRBV28
J: TRBJ1-5
size: NA
D: NA

CDR3: CASSVASTNTGELFF
DNA: TGTGCCAGCAGCGTAGCTAGTACGAACACCGGGGAGCTGTTTTTT
V: TRBV9
J: TRBJ2-2
size: NA
D: NA

CDR3: CASSLAPSASGRTDTQYF
DNA: TGTGCCAGCAGCTTAGCCCCGTCGGCTAGCGGGAGGACAGATACGCAGTATTTT
V: TRBV7-3
J: TRBJ2-3
size: once
D: TRBD2

CDR3: CATGLTDTQYF
DNA: TGTGCCACTGGGCTGACCGATACGCAGTATTTT
V: TRBV2
J: TRBJ2-3
size: NA
D: NA

CDR3: CASRQGAGYGYTF
DNA: TGTGCCAGCAGACAGGGGGCTGGCTATGGCTACACCTTC
V: TRBV19
J: TRBJ1-2
size: NA
D: TRBD1

CDR3: CASTSGAGSGNTIYF
DNA: TGTGCCAGCACCTCCGGAGCGGGTTCTGGAAACACCATATATTTT
V: TRBV28
J: TRBJ1-3
size: NA
D: NA

CDR3: CASRRPPGQGEIVNQDEQYF
DNA: TGTGCCAGCAGACGACCGCCAGGGCAGGGGGAAATTGTTAATCAGGACGAGCAGTACTTC
V: TRBV6-8
J: TRBJ2-7
size: NA
D: TRBD1

CDR3: CASSPTAGGHYEQYF
DNA: TGTGCCAGCAGCCCGACAGCGGGAGGGCACTACGAGCAGTACTTC
V: TRBV28
J: TRBJ2-7
size: NA
D: TRBD2

CDR3: CASSFTILDTEAFF
DNA: TGTGCCAGCAGCTTTACCATTCTGGACACTGAAGCTTTCTTT
V: TRBV7-9
J: TRBJ1-1
size: NA
D: NA

CDR3: CASSPRTPPTQYF
DNA: TGTGCCAGCAGCCCCCGGACTCCTCCTACGCAGTATTTT
V: TRBV7-2
J: TRBJ2-3
size: NA
D: NA

CDR3: CASRNQRDEYEQYF
DNA: TGTGCCAGCAGAAACCAGAGGGACGAGTACGAGCAGTACTTC
V: TRBV6-6
J: TRBJ2-7
size: NA
D: NA

CDR3: CASSLAVATRHNEQFF
DNA: TGTGCCAGCAGCTTAGCGGTTGCGACCCGACACAATGAGCAGTTCTTC
V: TRBV7-9
J: TRBJ2-1
size: NA
D: NA

CDR3: CASSTDRAAYYEQYF
DNA: TGTGCCAGCAGCACCGACAGGGCGGCGTACTACGAGCAGTACTTC
V: TRBV5-4
J: TRBJ2-7
size: NA
D: TRBD1

CDR3: CASSSPRTSGFTDTQYF
DNA: TGTGCCAGCAGCTCCCCCCGGACTAGCGGGTTCACAGATACGCAGTATTTT
V: TRBV7-2
J: TRBJ2-3
size: NA
D: TRBD2

CDR3: CASRQSANYGYTF
DNA: TGTGCCAGTAGGCAGTCAGCTAACTATGGCTACACCTTC
V: TRBV19
J: TRBJ1-2
size: NA
D: NA

CDR3: CACNPGQGSYEQYF
DNA: TGTGCCTGTAATCCGGGACAGGGGTCCTACGAGCAGTACTTC
V: TRBV30
J: TRBJ2-7
size: NA
D: TRBD1

CDR3: CAWSLDRIQYF
DNA: TGTGCCTGGAGTCTCGATCGCATTCAGTACTTC
V: TRBV30
J: TRBJ2-4
size: NA
D: NA

CDR3: CASSYPGSGYTF
DNA: TGTGCCAGCAGTTACCCAGGGAGCGGCTACACCTTC
V: TRBV6-5
J: TRBJ1-2
size: once
D: NA

CDR3: CASSQLGGLNQPQHF
DNA: TGCGCCAGCAGCCAGCTGGGGGGCCTCAATCAGCCCCAGCATTTT
V: TRBV4-1
J: TRBJ1-5
size: NA
D: NA

CDR3: CASRWDRASYEQYF
DNA: TGTGCCAGCAGGTGGGACAGGGCTTCCTACGAGCAGTACTTC
V: TRBV7-8
J: TRBJ2-7
size: NA
D: TRBD1

CDR3: CASSTRTGGDYGYTF
DNA: TGTGCCAGCAGCACACGGACCGGGGGGGACTATGGCTACACCTTC
V: TRBV7-2
J: TRBJ1-2
size: NA
D: NA

CDR3: CASRPGTSEQYF
DNA: TGCGCCAGCAGGCCAGGGACCAGCGAGCAGTACTTC
V: TRBV5-1
J: TRBJ2-7
size: NA
D: NA

CDR3: CASSQGREGLETQYF
DNA: TGTGCCAGCAGCCAAGGCCGGGAGGGCCTTGAGACCCAGTACTTC
V: TRBV4-2
J: TRBJ2-5
size: NA
D: TRBD2

CDR3: CASSLDGDRAQENQYF
DNA: TGTGCCAGCAGCTTGGACGGAGATAGGGCACAAGAGAACCAGTACTTC
V: TRBV5-4
J: TRBJ2-5
size: NA
D: NA

CDR3: CASRSFSGNTIYF
DNA: TGTGCCAGCAGGTCCTTCTCTGGAAACACCATATATTTT
V: TRBV6-5
J: TRBJ1-3
size: NA
D: NA

CDR3: CATSKWGGVDTEAFF
DNA: TGTGCCACCAGCAAATGGGGGGGAGTCGACACTGAAGCTTTCTTT
V: TRBV15
J: TRBJ1-1
size: NA
D: NA

CDR3: CASSFEPLRGTQYF
DNA: TGTGCCAGCAGTTTCGAGCCCCTGAGGGGGACCCAGTACTTC
V: TRBV28
J: TRBJ2-5
size: NA
D: NA

CDR3: CASSLVGRGPETQYF
DNA: TGTGCCAGCAGCTTAGTGGGCAGGGGCCCGGAGACCCAGTACTTC
V: TRBV7-9
J: TRBJ2-5
size: NA
D: NA